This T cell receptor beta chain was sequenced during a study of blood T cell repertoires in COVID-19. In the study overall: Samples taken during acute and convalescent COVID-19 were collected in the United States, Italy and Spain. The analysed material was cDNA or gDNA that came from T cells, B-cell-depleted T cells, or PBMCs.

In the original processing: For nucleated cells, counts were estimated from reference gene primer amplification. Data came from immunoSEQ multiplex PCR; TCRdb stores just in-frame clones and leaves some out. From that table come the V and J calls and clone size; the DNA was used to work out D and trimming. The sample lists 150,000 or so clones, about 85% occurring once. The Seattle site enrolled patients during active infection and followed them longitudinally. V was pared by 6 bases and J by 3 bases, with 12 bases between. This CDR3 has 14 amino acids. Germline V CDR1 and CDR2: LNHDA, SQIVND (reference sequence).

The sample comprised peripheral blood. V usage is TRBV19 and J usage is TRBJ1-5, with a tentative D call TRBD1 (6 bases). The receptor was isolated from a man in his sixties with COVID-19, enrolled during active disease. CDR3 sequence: CASSPNRDNQPQHF. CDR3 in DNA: TGTGCCAGTAGCCCCAACAGGGACAATCAGCCCCAGCATTTT. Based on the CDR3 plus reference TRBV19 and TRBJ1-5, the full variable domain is DGGITQSPKYLFRKEGQNVTLSCEQNLNHDAMYWYRQDPGQGLRLIYYSQIVNDFQKGDIAEGYSVSREKKESFPLTVTSAQKNPTAFYLCASSPNRDNQPQHFGDGTRLSIL.